This is a list of T cell receptor beta chains from one sample in a study of radiotherapy plus CTLA-4 blockade in lung cancer. The data were produced by immunoSEQ multiplex PCR, yet TCRdb's version contains in-frame clones alone and is incomplete. Of 45,000 or so clones in the sample, over 75% are singletons; the top ten hold almost 8%. The sample in question was peripheral blood, obtained from a patient treated with radiotherapy plus ipilimumab. These receptors all come from a human donor with non-small cell lung cancer whose response to radiotherapy plus ipilimumab could not be evaluated. Both conserved end residues are part of each CDR3. D genes are given only for firm matches. Only part of the rows carry a size: once, few, many, or a class if the clone is expanded.

-	TRBV28	TRBJ2-1	-	CASSLTNYNEQFF	TGTGCCAGCAGTTTAACTAACTACAATGAGCAGTTCTTC
few	TRBV10-3	TRBJ2-1	TRBD2	CAILVRGAGGYNEQFF	TGTGCCATTCTGGTGAGGGGAGCGGGGGGCTACAATGAGCAGTTCTTC
-	TRBV11-2	TRBJ2-3	TRBD2	CASSSGLAGPLPYTQYF	TGTGCCAGCAGCTCCGGACTAGCGGGACCCCTGCCTTATACGCAGTATTTT
once	TRBV7-2	TRBJ1-2	-	CASSLAEGNYGYTF	TGTGCCAGCAGCTTAGCAGAGGGTAACTATGGCTACACCTTC
-	TRBV4-1	TRBJ1-3	-	CASSQEGVHGNTIYF	TGCGCCAGCAGCCAAGAAGGGGTCCATGGAAACACCATATATTTT
-	TRBV5-1	TRBJ2-2	TRBD1	CASRGTGATGELFF	TGCGCCAGCAGGGGGACAGGGGCCACCGGGGAGCTGTTTTTT
-	TRBV15	TRBJ2-7	-	CATRGTTGRNEQYF	TGTGCCACCAGAGGCACAACAGGTCGAAACGAGCAGTACTTC
-	TRBV6-5	TRBJ1-2	-	CASSRDSPKLYGYTF	TGTGCCAGCAGCCGCGACAGCCCCAAACTCTATGGCTACACCTTC
-	TRBV4-3	TRBJ2-5	TRBD2	CASSQYPGSLAELSETQYF	TGCGCCAGCAGCCAATACCCCGGGTCACTAGCGGAGTTATCGGAGACCCAGTACTTC
-	TRBV7-6	TRBJ1-3	-	CASSPTGFSGNTIYF	TGTGCCAGCAGCCCCACCGGGTTCTCTGGAAACACCATATATTTT
-	TRBV29-1	TRBJ2-7	TRBD1	CSVGGGQGADEQYF	TGCAGCGTCGGGGGCGGACAGGGGGCTGACGAGCAGTACTTC
-	TRBV7-6	TRBJ2-3	-	CASSLRVASGGTDTQYF	TGTGCCAGCAGCTTAAGAGTTGCGTCGGGGGGCACAGATACGCAGTATTTT
-	TRBV7-2	TRBJ2-5	-	CASSLQTRGRETQYF	TGTGCCAGCAGCTTACAAACAAGGGGGAGAGAGACCCAGTACTTC
-	TRBV28	TRBJ2-1	-	CASSSGSSYNEQFF	TGTGCCAGCAGTTCGGGAAGCTCCTACAATGAGCAGTTCTTC
-	TRBV27	TRBJ2-3	-	CASSLGGRAPDTQYF	TGTGCCAGCAGTTTAGGGGGCAGGGCCCCAGATACGCAGTATTTT
-	TRBV18	TRBJ2-3	-	CASSESRDTQYF	TGTGCCAGCTCAGAGAGCCGGGATACGCAGTATTTT
-	TRBV2	TRBJ1-2	-	CASSEAGDYGYTF	TGTGCCAGCAGTGAAGCGGGAGACTATGGCTACACCTTC
-	TRBV30	TRBJ2-1	-	CAWNPRSFYNEQFF	TGTGCCTGGAACCCGCGGTCATTTTACAATGAGCAGTTCTTC
-	TRBV5-4	TRBJ2-7	TRBD2	CASSPDSGTSTGQQYF	TGTGCCAGCAGCCCCGATTCCGGGACTAGCACTGGTCAGCAGTACTTC
once	TRBV14	TRBJ2-5	-	CASGAGETQYF	TGTGCCAGCGGGGCTGGAGAGACCCAGTACTTC
-	TRBV7-6	TRBJ2-3	TRBD2	CASSSGLAGDTQYF	TGTGCCAGCAGCTCAGGACTAGCAGGAGATACGCAGTATTTT
-	TRBV10-1	TRBJ1-2	-	CASSETQGNGYTF	TGCGCCAGCAGTGAGACCCAGGGCAATGGCTACACCTTC
-	TRBV4-1	TRBJ2-2	TRBD2	CASSEASGNTGELFF	TGCGCCAGCAGCGAGGCTAGCGGAAACACCGGGGAGCTGTTTTTT
-	TRBV15	TRBJ2-2	TRBD2	CATSKREGGTGELFF	TGTGCCACCAGCAAGCGGGAGGGCGGGACCGGGGAGCTGTTTTTT
-	TRBV7-2	TRBJ2-7	TRBD2	CASSFGAGGSYEQYF	TGTGCCAGCAGCTTCGGAGCGGGGGGCTCCTACGAGCAGTACTTC
-	TRBV2	TRBJ2-5	TRBD2	CASSGGASGLAIKETQYF	TGTGCCAGCAGTGGCGGGGCTAGCGGCTTGGCTATTAAAGAGACCCAGTACTTC
-	TRBV18	TRBJ1-1	-	CASSPPDGLRRTEAFF	TGTGCCAGCTCACCACCGGATGGGCTCAGACGCACTGAAGCTTTCTTT
-	TRBV2	TRBJ2-2	TRBD2	CASSDPAGTSGTGELFF	TGTGCCAGCAGTGACCCAGCCGGGACTAGCGGCACCGGGGAGCTGTTTTTT
-	TRBV30	TRBJ2-5	TRBD2	CAWSAGTSGFQETQYF	TGTGCCTGGAGTGCCGGGACTAGCGGTTTTCAAGAGACCCAGTACTTC
-	TRBV2	TRBJ2-6	-	CASRNRASGANVLTF	TGTGCCAGCAGAAACAGGGCCTCTGGGGCCAACGTCCTGACTTTC
-	TRBV6-1	TRBJ2-1	TRBD2	CASFSGRYNEQFF	TGTGCCAGTTTTAGCGGGAGGTACAATGAGCAGTTCTTC
-	TRBV11-2	TRBJ2-7	TRBD2	CASSFGLAGRSPYEQYF	TGTGCCAGCAGCTTTGGGCTAGCGGGAAGAAGCCCCTACGAGCAGTACTTC